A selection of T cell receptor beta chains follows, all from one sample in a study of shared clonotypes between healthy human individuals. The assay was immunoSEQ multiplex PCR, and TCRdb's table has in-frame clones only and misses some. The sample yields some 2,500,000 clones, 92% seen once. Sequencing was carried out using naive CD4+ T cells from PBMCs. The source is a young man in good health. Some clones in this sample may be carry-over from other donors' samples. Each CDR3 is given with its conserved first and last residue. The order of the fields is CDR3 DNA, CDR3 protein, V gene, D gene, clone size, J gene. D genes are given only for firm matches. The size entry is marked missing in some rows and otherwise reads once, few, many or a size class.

DNA: TGTGCCAGCAGCACCGCCAGCGGGAGGGCCGCCGGGGAGCTGTTTTTT
CDR3: CASSTASGRAAGELFF
V: TRBV7-9
D: TRBD2
size: NA
J: TRBJ2-2

DNA: TGTGCCAGCAGGACGGATGGGGGGAATCAGCCCCAGCATTTT
CDR3: CASRTDGGNQPQHF
V: TRBV6-1
D: NA
size: NA
J: TRBJ1-5

DNA: TGTGCCACCAACTGGGAGTACACTGAAGCTTTCTTT
CDR3: CATNWEYTEAFF
V: TRBV28
D: NA
size: NA
J: TRBJ1-1

DNA: TGTGCCAGCTCAACATCAGGGGCCAACTCTGGAAACACCATATATTTT
CDR3: CASSTSGANSGNTIYF
V: TRBV18
D: NA
size: NA
J: TRBJ1-3

DNA: TGTGCCAGCAGTTCACCGACAGGGGCTAATCAGCCCCAGCATTTT
CDR3: CASSSPTGANQPQHF
V: TRBV28
D: TRBD1
size: few
J: TRBJ1-5

DNA: TGCGCCAGCACGCTCCAAGCTGGAAACACTGAAGCTTTCTTT
CDR3: CASTLQAGNTEAFF
V: TRBV5-1
D: NA
size: NA
J: TRBJ1-1

DNA: TGTGCTAGTGGCTCGACAGATACGCAGTATTTT
CDR3: CASGSTDTQYF
V: TRBV12-5
D: NA
size: NA
J: TRBJ2-3

DNA: TGTGCCAGCAGCTTAGAAGTGGGCGCCCCTACGCAGTATTTT
CDR3: CASSLEVGAPTQYF
V: TRBV7-2
D: NA
size: NA
J: TRBJ2-3

DNA: TGTGCCAGCAGCCGTCCAGATACGCAGTATTTT
CDR3: CASSRPDTQYF
V: TRBV7-9
D: NA
size: NA
J: TRBJ2-3

DNA: TGTGCCAGCAGCTCATTAAAAGCGGAAACCTACAATGAGCAGTTCTTC
CDR3: CASSSLKAETYNEQFF
V: TRBV28
D: NA
size: NA
J: TRBJ2-1

DNA: TGTGCCAGCAGCTTGGGACCCGTCGGGCGGGGTGAAGCTTTCTTT
CDR3: CASSLGPVGRGEAFF
V: TRBV5-6
D: NA
size: few
J: TRBJ1-1

DNA: TGTGCCAGCAGCTTAGTTCCTAGCCAACTCCACACAGATACGCAGTATTTT
CDR3: CASSLVPSQLHTDTQYF
V: TRBV7-8
D: NA
size: NA
J: TRBJ2-3

DNA: TGTGCCAGCAGATTGGGAACCCAGGGGGGAGGGCAGCCCCAGCATTTT
CDR3: CASRLGTQGGGQPQHF
V: TRBV28
D: TRBD1
size: NA
J: TRBJ1-5

DNA: TGTGCCAGCAGTGAAAGGGACCGAGGCATTAACACTGAAGCTTTCTTT
CDR3: CASSERDRGINTEAFF
V: TRBV25-1
D: NA
size: NA
J: TRBJ1-1

DNA: TGTGCCAGCAGCCCTTCGGGCAATGAGCAGTTCTTC
CDR3: CASSPSGNEQFF
V: TRBV6-6
D: NA
size: NA
J: TRBJ2-1

DNA: TGTGCCAGCAGTTTCGGGGGTCTCAGGACCCAGTACTTC
CDR3: CASSFGGLRTQYF
V: TRBV28
D: NA
size: NA
J: TRBJ2-5

DNA: TGTGCCAGCAGTCGGGGGACTAGCGGGAGGGGCGAGCAGTACTTC
CDR3: CASSRGTSGRGEQYF
V: TRBV2
D: TRBD2
size: NA
J: TRBJ2-7

DNA: TGCAGCGTGGCCCACACACCGGGACAGGGAGGCACTGAAGCTTTCTTT
CDR3: CSVAHTPGQGGTEAFF
V: TRBV29-1
D: TRBD1
size: NA
J: TRBJ1-1

DNA: TGTGCCAGCTCCGTAGACTCCTACAATGAGCAGTTCTTC
CDR3: CASSVDSYNEQFF
V: TRBV2
D: NA
size: NA
J: TRBJ2-1

DNA: TGTGCCAGCAGCTTACGCGGGAGGGCGAGAGATACGCAGTATTTT
CDR3: CASSLRGRARDTQYF
V: TRBV11-2
D: TRBD2
size: NA
J: TRBJ2-3

DNA: TGTGCCAGCAGCTATATAACAGGGGGCACCGGGGAGCTGTTTTTT
CDR3: CASSYITGGTGELFF
V: TRBV7-2
D: TRBD1
size: NA
J: TRBJ2-2

DNA: TGTGCCAGCTCACCCATAGCGGGAGGGTACAATGAGCAGTTCTTC
CDR3: CASSPIAGGYNEQFF
V: TRBV18
D: TRBD2
size: NA
J: TRBJ2-1

DNA: TGTGCCAGCAGCTCACGGGCGGCATCACTTCAGCCCCAGCATTTT
CDR3: CASSSRAASLQPQHF
V: TRBV5-8
D: NA
size: NA
J: TRBJ1-5

DNA: TGTGCCAGCAGCAATCGACAGGGGGCCTTCACCGGGGAGCTGTTTTTT
CDR3: CASSNRQGAFTGELFF
V: TRBV11-2
D: TRBD1
size: NA
J: TRBJ2-2

DNA: TGCGCCAGCAGCTTGTCGGTATCAGGGTGGGGTGAAAAACTGTTTTTT
CDR3: CASSLSVSGWGEKLFF
V: TRBV5-1
D: NA
size: NA
J: TRBJ1-4

DNA: TGCGCCAGCAGCTTCCTGGGGGATACGCACTACGAGCAGTACTTC
CDR3: CASSFLGDTHYEQYF
V: TRBV5-1
D: NA
size: NA
J: TRBJ2-7